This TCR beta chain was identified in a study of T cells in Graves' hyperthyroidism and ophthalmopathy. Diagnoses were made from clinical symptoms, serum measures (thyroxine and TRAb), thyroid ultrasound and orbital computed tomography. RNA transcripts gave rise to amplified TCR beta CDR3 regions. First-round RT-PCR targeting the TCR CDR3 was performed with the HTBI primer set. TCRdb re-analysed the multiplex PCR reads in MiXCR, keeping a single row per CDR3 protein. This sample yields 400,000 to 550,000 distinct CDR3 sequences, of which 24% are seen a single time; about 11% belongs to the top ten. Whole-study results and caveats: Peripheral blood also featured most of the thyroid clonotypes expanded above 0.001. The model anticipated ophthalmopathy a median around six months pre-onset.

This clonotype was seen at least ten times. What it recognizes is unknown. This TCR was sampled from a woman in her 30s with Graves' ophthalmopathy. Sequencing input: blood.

CDR3 protein: CASSPKNPAGHGQPQHF. CDR3 coding DNA: TGTGCCAGCAGCCCCAAAAACCCGGCAGGGCATGGTCAGCCCCAGCATTTT. The chain employs TRBV6-5 and TRBJ1-5, with D possibly TRBD1 on 5 matching bases. Germline assignment: CDR1 MNHEY and CDR2 SVGAGI. The CDR3 consists of 17 residues. Trimming left V 6 bases short and J 6 bases short, with 24 bases between.